This T cell receptor (beta chain) is drawn from a study of blood T cells in healthy people across ages. Study-level findings and limits: No one knew whether donors had CMV, which possibly confounded expanded clonotype changes. Per-million-T-cell TCR beta diversity fell roughly linearly with age.

Trimming shortened V by 1 base and J by 2 bases, and 10 bases separated the two germline ends. Per germline, CDR1 SGHTA and CDR2 FQGTGA. This CDR3 has 15 amino acids. About this clonotype: The target antigen is unknown.

Combining a sample-barcoded 5' primer with a J-beta primer mix, a second PCR ran for about 6 to 11 cycles. TCRdb passed the 5' RACE reads through MiXCR, listing each CDR3 protein once. The repertoire holds about 780,000 distinct CDR3 sequences, with 46% as singletons. The receptor's source is a man aged 80 or over in good health. The sample consisted of blood. The V and J genes are TRBV7-3 and TRBJ2-3; D is uncertain. The CDR3 nucleotides are TGTGCCAGCAGCTTAATCCCAACGAACACAGATACGCAGTATTTT. Translating it yields CASSLIPTNTDTQYF.